These T cell receptor beta chains were read from a single sample in a study of T cells in localized non-small cell lung cancer. The protocol was immunoSEQ multiplex PCR, while the TCRdb copy is restricted to in-frame clones and leaves out a portion. The profile shows around 91,000 clones, approximately 90% of them singletons. The input for sequencing was peripheral blood, taken before any cancer treatment. Receptors originate from a man aged 40 to 70 with stage I squamous cell lung carcinoma. CDR3s leave out the opening cysteine and the closing phenylalanine or tryptophan.

TRBV5-1 | ASSRGQGATEAYGYT
TRBV4-1 | ASSPFGTTNTEAF
TRBV14 | ASSQARDWVQETQY
TRBV6-5 | ASKQATTNEKLF
TRBV4-2 | ASSQDTGLGTEAF
TRBV5-1 | ASSPSRGEVIPGELF
TRBV6-5 | ASSYRVSHSGNTIY
TRBV18 | ASSTTQGRVGNTIY
TRBV4-1 | ASSQDLRNQPQH
TRBV7-9 | ASSVVDRERTEAF
TRBV9 | ASSVFDAGASSSGNTIY
TRBV7-2 | ASSLRDPGYEQY
TRBV18 | ASSPSGGKSGNTIY
TRBV18 | ASSPGGGDTQY
TRBV2 | ASSEAPLVGSGSTEAF
TRBV4-1 | ASSQEWGRGQPQH